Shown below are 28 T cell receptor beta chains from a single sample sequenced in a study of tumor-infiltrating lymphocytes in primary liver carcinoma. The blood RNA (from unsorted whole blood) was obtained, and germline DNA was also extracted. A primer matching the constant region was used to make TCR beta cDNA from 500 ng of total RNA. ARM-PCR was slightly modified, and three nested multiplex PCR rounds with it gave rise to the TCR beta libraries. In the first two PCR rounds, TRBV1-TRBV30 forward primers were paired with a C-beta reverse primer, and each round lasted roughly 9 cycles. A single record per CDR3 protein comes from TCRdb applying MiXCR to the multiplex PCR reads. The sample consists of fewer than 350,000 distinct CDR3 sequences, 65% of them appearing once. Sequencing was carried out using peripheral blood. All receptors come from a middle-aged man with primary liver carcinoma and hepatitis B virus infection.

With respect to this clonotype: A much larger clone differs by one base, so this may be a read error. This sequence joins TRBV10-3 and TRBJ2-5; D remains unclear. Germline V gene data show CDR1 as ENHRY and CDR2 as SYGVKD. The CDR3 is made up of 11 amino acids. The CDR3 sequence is CAISAQESQYF. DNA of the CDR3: TGTGCCATCAGCGCACAAGAGTCCCAGTACTTC.

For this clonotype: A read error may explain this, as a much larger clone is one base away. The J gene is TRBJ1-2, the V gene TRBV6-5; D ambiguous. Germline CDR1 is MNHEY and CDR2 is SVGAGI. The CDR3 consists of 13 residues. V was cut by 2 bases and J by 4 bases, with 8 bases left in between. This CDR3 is CASSYDLLYGYTF. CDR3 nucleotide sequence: TGTGCCAGCAGTTACGACCTTCTCTATGGCTACACCTTC.

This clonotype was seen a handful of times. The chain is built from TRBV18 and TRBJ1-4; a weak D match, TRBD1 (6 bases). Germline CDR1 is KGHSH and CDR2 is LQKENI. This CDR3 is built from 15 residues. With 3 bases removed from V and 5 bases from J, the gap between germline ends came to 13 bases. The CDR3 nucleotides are TGTGCCAGCTCACCTCTGACAGGATCGAATGAAAAACTGTTTTTT. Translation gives CASSPLTGSNEKLFF.

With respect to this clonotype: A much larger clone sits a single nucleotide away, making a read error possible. The DNA for the CDR3 is TGTGCCATCACGCGGACAGGGGGCACCGGGGAGCTGTTTTTT. This encodes CAITRTGGTGELFF. The chain joins TRBV10-3 to TRBJ2-2; 10 nucleotides match TRBD1. Looked up from germline, CDR1 is ENHRY and CDR2 is SYGVKD. With 7 bases clipped from V and 4 bases from J, the junction kept 3 bases outside the gene matches. The CDR3 consists of 14 residues.

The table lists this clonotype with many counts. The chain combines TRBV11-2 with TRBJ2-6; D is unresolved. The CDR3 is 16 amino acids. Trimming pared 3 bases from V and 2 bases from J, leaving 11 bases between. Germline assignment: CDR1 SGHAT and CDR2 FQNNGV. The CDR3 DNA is TGTGCCAGCAGCTTTGTATTAGGGACTGGGGCCAACGTCCTGACTTTC. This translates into CASSFVLGTGANVLTF.

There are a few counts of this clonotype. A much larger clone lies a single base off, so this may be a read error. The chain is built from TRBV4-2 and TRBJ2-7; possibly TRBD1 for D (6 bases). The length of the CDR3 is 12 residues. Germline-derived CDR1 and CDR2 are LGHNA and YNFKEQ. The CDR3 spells CVSSRYRDEQYF. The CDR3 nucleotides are TGTGTCAGCAGCCGATACAGGGACGAGCAGTACTTC.

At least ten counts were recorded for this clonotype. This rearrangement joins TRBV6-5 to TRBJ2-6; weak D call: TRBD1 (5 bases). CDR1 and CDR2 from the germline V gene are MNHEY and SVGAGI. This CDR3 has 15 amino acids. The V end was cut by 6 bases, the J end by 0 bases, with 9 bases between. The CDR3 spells CASSLRDSGANVLTF. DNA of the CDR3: TGTGCCAGCAGCCTCAGGGACTCTGGGGCCAACGTCCTGACTTTC.

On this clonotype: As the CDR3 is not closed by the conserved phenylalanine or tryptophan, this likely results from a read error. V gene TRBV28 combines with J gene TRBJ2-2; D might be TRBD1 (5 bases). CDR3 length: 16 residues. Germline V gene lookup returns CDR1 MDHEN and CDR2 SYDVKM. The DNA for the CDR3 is TGTGCCAGTAGTTTAAGTCTCAGGGTGCCCACCGGGGAGCTGTTTCTT. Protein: CASSLSLRVPTGELFL.

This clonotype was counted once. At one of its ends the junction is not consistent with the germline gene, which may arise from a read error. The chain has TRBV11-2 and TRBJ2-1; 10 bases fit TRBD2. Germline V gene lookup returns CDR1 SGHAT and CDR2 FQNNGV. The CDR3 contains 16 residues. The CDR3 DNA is TGTGTCAGCAGCTTAGGTCCGGGACTAGCGTCCAATAAGCAGTTCTTC. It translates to CVSSLGPGLASNKQFF. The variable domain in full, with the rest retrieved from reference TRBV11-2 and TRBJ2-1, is EAGVAQSPRYKIIEKRQSVAFWCNPISGHATLYWYQQILGQGPKLLIQFQNNGVVDDSQLPKDRFSAERLKGVDSTLKIQPAKLEDSAVYLCVSSLGPGLASNKQFFGPGTRLTVL.

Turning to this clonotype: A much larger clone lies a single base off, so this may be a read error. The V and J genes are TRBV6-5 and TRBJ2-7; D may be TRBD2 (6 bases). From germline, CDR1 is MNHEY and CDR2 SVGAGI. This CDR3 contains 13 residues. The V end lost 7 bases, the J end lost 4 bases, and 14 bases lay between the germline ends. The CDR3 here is CASKLSGEYEQYF. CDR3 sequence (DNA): TGTGCCAGCAAACTATCGGGAGAGTACGAGCAGTACTTC.

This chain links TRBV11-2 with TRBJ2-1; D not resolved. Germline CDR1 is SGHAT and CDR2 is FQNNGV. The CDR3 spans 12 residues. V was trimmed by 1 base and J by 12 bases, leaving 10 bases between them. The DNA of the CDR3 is TGTGCCAGCAGCTTAGTCTCCTTAAGGCAGTTCTTC. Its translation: CASSLVSLRQFF.

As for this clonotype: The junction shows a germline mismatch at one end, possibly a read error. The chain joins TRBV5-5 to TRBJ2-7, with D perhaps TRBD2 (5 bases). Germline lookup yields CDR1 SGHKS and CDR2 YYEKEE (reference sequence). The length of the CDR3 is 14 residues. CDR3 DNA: TGTGTCAGCAGCTCGGTTGGGAGTGCCTACGAGCAGTACTTC. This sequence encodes CVSSSVGSAYEQYF.

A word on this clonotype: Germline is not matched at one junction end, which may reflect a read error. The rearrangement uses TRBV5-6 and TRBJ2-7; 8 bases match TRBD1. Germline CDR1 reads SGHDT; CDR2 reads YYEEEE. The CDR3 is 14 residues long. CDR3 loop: CASILMVGTGEQYF. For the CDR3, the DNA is TGTGCCAGCATCTTGATGGTAGGGACAGGCGAGCAGTACTTC.

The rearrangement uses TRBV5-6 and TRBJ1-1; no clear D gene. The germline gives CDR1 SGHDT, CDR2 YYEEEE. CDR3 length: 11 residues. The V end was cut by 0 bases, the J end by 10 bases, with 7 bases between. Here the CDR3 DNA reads TGTGCCAGCAGCTTGGCTGGTGCAGCTTTCTTT. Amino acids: CASSLAGAAFF.

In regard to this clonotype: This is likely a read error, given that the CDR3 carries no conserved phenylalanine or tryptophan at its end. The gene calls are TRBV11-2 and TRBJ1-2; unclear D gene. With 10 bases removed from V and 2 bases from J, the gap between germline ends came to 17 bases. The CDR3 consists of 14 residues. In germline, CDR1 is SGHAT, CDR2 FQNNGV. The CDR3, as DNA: TGTGCCACCCACCGGACGGAAATGAACTATGGCTACACCCTC. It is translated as CATHRTEMNYGYTL.

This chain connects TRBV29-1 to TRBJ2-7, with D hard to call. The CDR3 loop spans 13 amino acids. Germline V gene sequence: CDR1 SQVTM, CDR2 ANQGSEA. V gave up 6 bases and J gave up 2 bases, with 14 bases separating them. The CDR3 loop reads CSVAAGITYEQYF. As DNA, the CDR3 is TGCAGCGTCGCGGCAGGAATCACCTACGAGCAGTACTTC.

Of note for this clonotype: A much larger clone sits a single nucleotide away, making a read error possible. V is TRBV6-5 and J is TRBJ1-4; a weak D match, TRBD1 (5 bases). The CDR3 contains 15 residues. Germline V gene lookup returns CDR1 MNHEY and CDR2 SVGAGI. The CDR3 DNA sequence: TGTGCCAGCAGGTCCCTGGGAGGGACTAATGAAAAACTGGTTTTT. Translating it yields CASRSLGGTNEKLVF.

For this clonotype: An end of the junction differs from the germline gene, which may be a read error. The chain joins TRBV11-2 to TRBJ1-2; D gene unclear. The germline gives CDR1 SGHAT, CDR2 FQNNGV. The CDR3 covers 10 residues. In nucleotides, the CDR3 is TGTGCCAGCAGCCTGGTGGGCTTCACCTTC. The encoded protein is CASSLVGFTF.

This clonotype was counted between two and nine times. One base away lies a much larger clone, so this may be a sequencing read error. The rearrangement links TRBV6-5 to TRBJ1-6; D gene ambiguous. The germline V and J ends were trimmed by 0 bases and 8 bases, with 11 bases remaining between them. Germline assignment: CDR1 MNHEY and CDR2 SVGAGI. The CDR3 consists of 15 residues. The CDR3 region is CASSYSRAVDSPLHF. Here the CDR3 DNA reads TGTGCCAGCAGTTACTCGAGGGCGGTCGATTCACCCCTCCACTTT.

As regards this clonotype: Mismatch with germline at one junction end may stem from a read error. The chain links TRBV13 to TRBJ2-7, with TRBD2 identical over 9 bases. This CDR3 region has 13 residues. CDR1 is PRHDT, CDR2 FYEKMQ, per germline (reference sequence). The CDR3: CTSGLGTSLEQYF. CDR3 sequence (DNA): TGTACCAGCGGCTTAGGGACTAGCCTCGAGCAGTACTTC.

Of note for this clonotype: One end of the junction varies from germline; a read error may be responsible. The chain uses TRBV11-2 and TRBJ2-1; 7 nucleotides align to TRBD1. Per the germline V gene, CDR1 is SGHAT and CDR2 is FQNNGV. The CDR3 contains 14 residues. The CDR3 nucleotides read TGTGCCAGCAGCCCTCGCTCAGGGGGAAATGATCAGTTCTTC. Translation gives CASSPRSGGNDQFF.

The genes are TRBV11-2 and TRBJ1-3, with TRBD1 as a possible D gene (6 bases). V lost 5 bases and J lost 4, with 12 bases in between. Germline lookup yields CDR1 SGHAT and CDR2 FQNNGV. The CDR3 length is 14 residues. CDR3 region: CASSPSTGGNTIYF. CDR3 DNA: TGTGCCAGCAGCCCCTCGACAGGAGGAAACACCATATATTTT.

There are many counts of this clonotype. CDR3 DNA: TGCGCCAGCAGCCAAGCGTCTTCTCGGGCCAAATTTACCGGGGAGCTGTTTTTT. Residues: CASSQASSRAKFTGELFF. The V call is TRBV4-1, the J call TRBJ2-2; D gene ambiguous. The CDR3 loop spans 18 amino acids. V was shortened by 1 base and J by 5 bases, with 20 bases between the two germline ends. The V gene's germline CDR1 is MGHRA and CDR2 YSYEKL.

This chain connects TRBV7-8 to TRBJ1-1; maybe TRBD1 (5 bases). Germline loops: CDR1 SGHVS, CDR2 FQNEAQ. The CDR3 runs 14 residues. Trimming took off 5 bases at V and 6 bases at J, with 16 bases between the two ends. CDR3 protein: CASSDQGGVAEAFF. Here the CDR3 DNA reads TGTGCCAGCAGCGACCAGGGAGGAGTAGCTGAAGCTTTCTTT.

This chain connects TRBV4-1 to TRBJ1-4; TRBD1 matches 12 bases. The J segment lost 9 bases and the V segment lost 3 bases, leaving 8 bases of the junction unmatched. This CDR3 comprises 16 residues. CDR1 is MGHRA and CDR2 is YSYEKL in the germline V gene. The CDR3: CASSQGGTGGRKKLFF. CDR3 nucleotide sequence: TGCGCCAGCAGCCAGGGCGGGACAGGGGGCCGGAAAAAACTGTTTTTT.

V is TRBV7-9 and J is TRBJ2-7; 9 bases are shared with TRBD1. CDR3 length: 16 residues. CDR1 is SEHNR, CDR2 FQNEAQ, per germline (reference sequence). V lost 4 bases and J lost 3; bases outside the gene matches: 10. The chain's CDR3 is CASSSLTGTGLYEQYF. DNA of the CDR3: TGTGCCAGCAGCTCACTCACCGGGACAGGGCTCTACGAGCAGTACTTC.

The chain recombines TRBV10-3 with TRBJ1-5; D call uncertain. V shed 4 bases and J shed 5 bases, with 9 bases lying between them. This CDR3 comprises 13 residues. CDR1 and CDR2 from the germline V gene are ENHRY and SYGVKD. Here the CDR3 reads CAISVKSDQPQHF. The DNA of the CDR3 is TGTGCCATCAGTGTAAAATCTGATCAGCCCCAGCATTTT.

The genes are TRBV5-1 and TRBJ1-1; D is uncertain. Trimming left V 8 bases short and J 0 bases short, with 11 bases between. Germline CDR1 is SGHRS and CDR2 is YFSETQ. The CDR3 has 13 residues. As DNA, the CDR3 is TGCGCCAGTCAGGTGGGGTTGAACACTGAAGCTTTCTTT. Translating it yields CASQVGLNTEAFF.